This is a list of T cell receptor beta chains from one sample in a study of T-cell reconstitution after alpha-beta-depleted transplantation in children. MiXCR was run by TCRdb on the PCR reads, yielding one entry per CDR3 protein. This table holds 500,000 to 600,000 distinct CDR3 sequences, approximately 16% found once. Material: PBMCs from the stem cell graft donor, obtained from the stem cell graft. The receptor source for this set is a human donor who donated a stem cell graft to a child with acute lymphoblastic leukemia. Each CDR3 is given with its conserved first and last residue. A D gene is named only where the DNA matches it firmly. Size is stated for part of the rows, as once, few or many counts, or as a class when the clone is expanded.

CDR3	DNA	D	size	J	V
CASKVGSGTGCNEQFF	TGTGCCAGCAAGGTGGGAAGCGGGACGGGGTGCAATGAGCAGTTCTTC	TRBD2	NA	TRBJ2-1	TRBV6-1
CASSYGAGRARGDEQFF	TGTGCCAGCAGTTATGGTGCAGGGAGGGCAAGGGGTGATGAGCAGTTCTTC	TRBD2	few	TRBJ2-1	TRBV6-2/TRBV6-3
CASSFPGGPYNEQFF	TGTGCCAGCAGTTTCCCTGGGGGACCTTACAATGAGCAGTTCTTC	NA	few	TRBJ2-1	TRBV27
CASSEVLQAFF	TGTGCCAGCAGTGAAGTTTTGCAAGCTTTCTTT	NA	few	TRBJ1-1	TRBV6-1
CASSFRAGEQYF	TGTGCCAGCAGTTTCAGGGCCGGCGAGCAGTACTTC	NA	few	TRBJ2-7	TRBV12-3/TRBV12-4
CASSLSGLDTQYF	TGCGCCAGCAGCTTGAGCGGCCTAGATACGCAGTATTTT	NA	few	TRBJ2-3	TRBV5-1
CASSLEGRGGRF	TGCGCCAGCAGCTTGGAGGGTCGAGGCGGTAGATTC	NA	NA	TRBJ2-7	TRBV5-1
CASSPSGTRFHEQYF	TGTGCCAGCAGCCCTAGCGGGACTCGCTTCCACGAGCAGTACTTC	TRBD2	NA	TRBJ2-7	TRBV12-3/TRBV12-4
CASSGTQLGNEQFF	TGCGCCAGCAGCGGGACTCAACTGGGCAATGAGCAGTTCTTC	NA	NA	TRBJ2-1	TRBV5-1
CSVEDRYTEAFF	TGCAGCGTTGAAGATCGGTACACTGAAGCTTTCTTT	NA	NA	TRBJ1-1	TRBV29-1
CASSLQGPGETQYF	TGTGCCAGCAGCTTACAGGGTCCAGGGGAGACCCAGTACTTC	NA	many	TRBJ2-5	TRBV7-8
CASSLERDQYF	TGCGCCAGCAGCTTGGAGAGGGATCAGTACTTC	NA	NA	TRBJ2-7	TRBV5-1
CASSLQESNQPQHF	TGTGCCAGCTCACTACAAGAAAGCAATCAGCCCCAGCATTTT	NA	few	TRBJ1-5	TRBV18
CASSLYGTGEETQYF	TGTGCCAGCAGCTTATATGGGACAGGAGAAGAGACCCAGTACTTC	TRBD1	NA	TRBJ2-5	TRBV11-2
CASSLGQGLNNEQFF	TGCGCCAGCAGCTTGGGGCAGGGACTCAACAATGAGCAGTTCTTC	NA	NA	TRBJ2-1	TRBV5-1
CASSLGDGYQPQHF	TGTGCCAGCAGCTTAGGGGACGGCTATCAGCCCCAGCATTTT	NA	many	TRBJ1-5	TRBV7-2
CASSLSGTGADTQYF	TGTGCCAGCAGTTTATCGGGGACAGGTGCAGATACGCAGTATTTT	TRBD1	few	TRBJ2-3	TRBV12-3/TRBV12-4
CASSPRVKLAPILSAQISQYF	TGTGCCAGCTCACCACGAGTGAAACTAGCGCCTATTTTATCTGCACAGATCTCTCAGTATTTT	TRBD2	few	TRBJ2-3	TRBV18
CASSSVRRDRASPDTQYF	TGTGCCAGCAGCTCGGTACGACGGGACAGGGCATCCCCAGATACGCAGTATTTT	TRBD1	NA	TRBJ2-3	TRBV11-2
CASSPDRSSYNSPLHF	TGTGCCAGCAGCCCGGACAGGAGCTCCTATAATTCACCCCTCCACTTT	TRBD1	NA	TRBJ1-6	TRBV5-6
CASSYFWGAEAFF	TGTGCCAGCAGTTACTTCTGGGGAGCTGAAGCTTTCTTT	NA	NA	TRBJ1-1	TRBV6-5
CAWIPGEYYNEQFF	TGTGCCTGGATCCCAGGGGAATACTACAATGAGCAGTTCTTC	NA	once	TRBJ2-1	TRBV30
CASSLGAGSSYNEQFF	TGTGCCAGCAGCTTAGGGGCCGGAAGCTCCTACAATGAGCAGTTCTTC	NA	many	TRBJ2-1	TRBV7-6
CASTGQGIHNEQFF	TGTGCCAGCACGGGACAGGGTATCCACAATGAGCAGTTCTTC	TRBD1	few	TRBJ2-1	TRBV2
CASSVSGRDNFNEQFF	TGTGCCAGCAGTGTTAGCGGGAGAGATAATTTCAATGAGCAGTTCTTC	TRBD2	few	TRBJ2-1	TRBV6-1
CASRPGLAVPLNEQFF	TGTGCCAGCAGACCCGGACTAGCGGTACCTCTCAATGAGCAGTTCTTC	TRBD2	few	TRBJ2-1	TRBV12-3/TRBV12-4
CASAVGPSTDTQYF	TGCGCCAGCGCTGTGGGGCCTAGCACAGATACGCAGTATTTT	NA	many	TRBJ2-3	TRBV5-1
CASSFSAGGQNEQYF	TGTGCCAGCAGCTTTTCTGCGGGGGGTCAAAACGAGCAGTACTTC	TRBD2	NA	TRBJ2-7	TRBV5-6
CASSKGLAGRIHEQYF	TGTGCCAGCAGTAAGGGACTAGCGGGAAGGATCCACGAGCAGTACTTC	TRBD2	few	TRBJ2-7	TRBV12-3/TRBV12-4
CASSLSVPFGQPQHF	TGTGCCAGCAGTTTATCGGTTCCTTTCGGTCAGCCCCAGCATTTT	NA	NA	TRBJ1-5	TRBV27
CASTWTSGSNEQFF	TGTGCCAGCACCTGGACTAGCGGGAGCAATGAGCAGTTCTTC	TRBD2	NA	TRBJ2-1	TRBV27
CSARETSAYTDTQYF	TGCAGTGCCCGAGAGACTAGCGCCTACACAGATACGCAGTATTTT	TRBD2	few	TRBJ2-3	TRBV20-1
CASSLQGFPTDTQYF	TGTGCCAGCAGCTTACAGGGTTTCCCCACAGATACGCAGTATTTT	NA	few	TRBJ2-3	TRBV7-3
CASSLPLTYEQYF	TGTGCCAGCAGCTTACCCCTAACCTACGAGCAGTACTTC	NA	NA	TRBJ2-7	TRBV7-9
CASSPTGTGGYLDTQYF	TGTGCCAGCTCACCCACCGGGACAGGGGGCTATCTGGATACGCAGTATTTT	TRBD1	NA	TRBJ2-3	TRBV18
CASSIMAGANQPQHF	TGTGCCAGTAGTATAATGGCGGGGGCTAATCAGCCCCAGCATTTT	NA	NA	TRBJ1-5	TRBV19
CASSFGRASTGYTF	TGTGCCAGCAGTTTTGGTAGGGCGAGCACTGGCTACACCTTC	NA	NA	TRBJ1-2	TRBV12-3/TRBV12-4
CASSPGTGPTYEQYF	TGTGCCAGCAGCCCCGGGACAGGTCCAACCTACGAGCAGTACTTC	TRBD1	few	TRBJ2-7	TRBV7-3
CSAIPRDANEKLFF	TGCAGTGCTATCCCAAGGGACGCTAATGAAAAACTGTTTTTT	NA	NA	TRBJ1-4	TRBV20-1
CASRMDREETQYF	TGTGCCAGTCGAATGGACAGGGAGGAGACCCAGTACTTC	NA	NA	TRBJ2-5	TRBV21-1
CASSTLGFAQYF	TGTGCCAGCAGTACCCTTGGTTTTGCGCAGTATTTT	NA	few	TRBJ2-3	TRBV5-6
CASSQDMGPQPQHF	TGCGCCAGCAGCCAAGATATGGGTCCACAGCCCCAGCATTTT	NA	NA	TRBJ1-5	TRBV4-1